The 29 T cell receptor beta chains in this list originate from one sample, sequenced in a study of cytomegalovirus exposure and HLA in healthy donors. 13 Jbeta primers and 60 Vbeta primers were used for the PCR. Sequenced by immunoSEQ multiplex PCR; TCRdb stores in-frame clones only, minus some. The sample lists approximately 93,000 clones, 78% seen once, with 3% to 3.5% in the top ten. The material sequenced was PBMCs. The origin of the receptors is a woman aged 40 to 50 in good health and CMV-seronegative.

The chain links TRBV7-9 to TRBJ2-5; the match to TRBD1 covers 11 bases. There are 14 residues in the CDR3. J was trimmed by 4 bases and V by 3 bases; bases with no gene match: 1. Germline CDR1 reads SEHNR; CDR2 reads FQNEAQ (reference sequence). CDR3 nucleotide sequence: TGTGCCAGCAGCTTTGGACAGGGGGCAGAGACCCAGTACTTC. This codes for CASSFGQGAETQYF.

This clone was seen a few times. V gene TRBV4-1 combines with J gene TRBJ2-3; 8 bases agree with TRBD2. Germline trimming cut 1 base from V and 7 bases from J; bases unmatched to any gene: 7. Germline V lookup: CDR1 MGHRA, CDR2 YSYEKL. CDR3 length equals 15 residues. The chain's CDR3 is CASSQVPGGPNTQYF. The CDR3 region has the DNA TGCGCCAGCAGCCAAGTTCCGGGAGGGCCAAATACGCAGTATTTT.

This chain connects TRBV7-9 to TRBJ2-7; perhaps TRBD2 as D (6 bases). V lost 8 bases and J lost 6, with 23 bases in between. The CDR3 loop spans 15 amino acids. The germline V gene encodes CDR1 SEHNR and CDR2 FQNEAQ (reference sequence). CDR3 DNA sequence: TGTGCCAGCTCAAAGACGAGACTAGGGACTTTCGAGCAGTACTTC. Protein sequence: CASSKTRLGTFEQYF. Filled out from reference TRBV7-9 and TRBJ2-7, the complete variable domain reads DTGVSQNPRHKITKRGQNVTFRCDPISEHNRLYWYRQTLGQGPEFLTYFQNEAQLEKSRLLSDRFSAERPKGSFSTLEIQRTEQGDSAMYLCASSKTRLGTFEQYFGPGTRLTVT.

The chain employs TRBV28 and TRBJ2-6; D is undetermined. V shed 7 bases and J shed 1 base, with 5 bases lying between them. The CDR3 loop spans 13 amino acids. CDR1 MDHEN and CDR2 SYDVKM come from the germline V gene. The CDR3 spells CASTPSGANVLTF. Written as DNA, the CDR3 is TGTGCCAGCACTCCTTCTGGGGCCAACGTCCTGACTTTC. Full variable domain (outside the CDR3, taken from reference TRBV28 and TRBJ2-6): DVKVTQSSRYLVKRTGEKVFLECVQDMDHENMFWYRQDPGLGLRLIYFSYDVKMKEKGDIPEGYSVSREKKERFSLILESASTNQTSMYLCASTPSGANVLTFGAGSRLTVL.

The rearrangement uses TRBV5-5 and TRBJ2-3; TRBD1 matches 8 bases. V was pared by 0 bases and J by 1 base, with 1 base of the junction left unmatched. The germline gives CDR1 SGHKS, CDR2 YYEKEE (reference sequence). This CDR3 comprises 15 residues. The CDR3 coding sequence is TGTGCCAGCAGCTTGGAGGGACAGGGCACAGATACGCAGTATTTT. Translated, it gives CASSLEGQGTDTQYF.

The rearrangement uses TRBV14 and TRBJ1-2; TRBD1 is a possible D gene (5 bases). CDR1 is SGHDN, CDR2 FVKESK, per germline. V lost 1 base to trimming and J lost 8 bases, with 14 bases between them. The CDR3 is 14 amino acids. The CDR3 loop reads CASSQVRRGGGYTF. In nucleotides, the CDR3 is TGTGCCAGCAGCCAAGTGAGGAGGGGAGGGGGCTACACCTTC. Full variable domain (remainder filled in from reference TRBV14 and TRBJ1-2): EAGVTQFPSHSVIEKGQTVTLRCDPISGHDNLYWYRRVMGKEIKFLLHFVKESKQDESGMPNNRFLAERTGGTYSTLKVQPAELEDSGVYFCASSQVRRGGGYTFGSGTRLTVV.

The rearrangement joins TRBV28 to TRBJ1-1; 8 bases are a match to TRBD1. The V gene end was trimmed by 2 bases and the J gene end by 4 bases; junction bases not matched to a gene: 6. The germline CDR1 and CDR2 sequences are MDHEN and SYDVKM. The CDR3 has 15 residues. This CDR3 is CASSLLGQGATEAFF. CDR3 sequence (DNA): TGTGCCAGCAGTTTACTTGGACAGGGTGCCACTGAAGCTTTCTTT.

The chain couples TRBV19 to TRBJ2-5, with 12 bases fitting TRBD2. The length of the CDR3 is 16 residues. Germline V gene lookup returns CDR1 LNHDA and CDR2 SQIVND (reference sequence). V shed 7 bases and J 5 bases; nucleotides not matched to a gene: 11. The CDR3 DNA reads TGTGCCAGTACTGAAAGGACTAGCGGGACGGGGGAGACCCAGTACTTC. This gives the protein CASTERTSGTGETQYF.

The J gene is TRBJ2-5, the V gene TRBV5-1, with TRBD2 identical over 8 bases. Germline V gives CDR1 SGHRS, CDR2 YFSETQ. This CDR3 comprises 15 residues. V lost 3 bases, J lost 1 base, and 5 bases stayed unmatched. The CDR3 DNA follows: TGCGCCAGCAGCTCGGGGGGGGGATTCCAAGAGACCCAGTACTTC. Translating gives CASSSGGGFQETQYF.

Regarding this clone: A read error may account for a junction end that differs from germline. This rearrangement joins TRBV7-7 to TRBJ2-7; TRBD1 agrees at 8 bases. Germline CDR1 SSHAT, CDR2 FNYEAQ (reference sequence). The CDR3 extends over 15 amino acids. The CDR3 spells CASRPGGQDTYEQYF. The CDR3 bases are TGTGCTAGCAGACCTGGGGGACAGGATACTTACGAGCAGTACTTC.

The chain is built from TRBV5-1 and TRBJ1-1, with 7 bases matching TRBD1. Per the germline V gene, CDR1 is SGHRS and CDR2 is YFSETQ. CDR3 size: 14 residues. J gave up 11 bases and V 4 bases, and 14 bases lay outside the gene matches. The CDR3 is CASSPIKKGAGAFF. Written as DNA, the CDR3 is TGCGCCAGCAGCCCGATAAAAAAGGGGGCTGGGGCTTTCTTT.

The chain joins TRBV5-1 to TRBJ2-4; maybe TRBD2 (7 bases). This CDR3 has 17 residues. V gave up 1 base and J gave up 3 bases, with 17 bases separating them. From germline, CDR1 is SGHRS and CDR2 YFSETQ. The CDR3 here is CASSLRGQRGDKNIQYF. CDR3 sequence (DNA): TGCGCCAGCAGCTTGAGAGGACAGCGGGGAGACAAAAACATTCAGTACTTC.

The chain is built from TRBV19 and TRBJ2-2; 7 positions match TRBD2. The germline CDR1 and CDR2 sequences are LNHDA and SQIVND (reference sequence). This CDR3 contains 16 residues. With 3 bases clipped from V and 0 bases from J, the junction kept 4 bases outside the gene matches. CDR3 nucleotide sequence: TGTGCCAGTAGTATTTGGGCGGGAGCGAACACCGGGGAGCTGTTTTTT. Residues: CASSIWAGANTGELFF.

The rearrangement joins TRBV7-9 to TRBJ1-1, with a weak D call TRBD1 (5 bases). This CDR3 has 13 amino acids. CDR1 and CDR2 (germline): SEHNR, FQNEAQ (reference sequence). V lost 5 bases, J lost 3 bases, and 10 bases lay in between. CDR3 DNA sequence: TGTGCCAGCAGCCAAGCGGGGGACACTGAAGCTTTCTTT. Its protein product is CASSQAGDTEAFF.

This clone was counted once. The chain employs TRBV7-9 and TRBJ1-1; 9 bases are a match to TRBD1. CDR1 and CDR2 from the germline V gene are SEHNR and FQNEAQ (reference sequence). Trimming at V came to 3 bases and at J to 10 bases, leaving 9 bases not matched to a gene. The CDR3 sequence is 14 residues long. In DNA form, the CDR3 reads TGTGCCAGCAGCTTGACAGGGGGTCGCCATGGAGCTTTCTTT. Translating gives CASSLTGGRHGAFF.

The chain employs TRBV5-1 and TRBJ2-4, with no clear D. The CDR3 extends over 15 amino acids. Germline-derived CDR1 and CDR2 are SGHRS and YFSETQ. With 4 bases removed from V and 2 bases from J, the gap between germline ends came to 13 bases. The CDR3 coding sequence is TGCGCCAGCAGCCGATCGTTAGAAACCAAAAACATTCAGTACTTC. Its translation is CASSRSLETKNIQYF.

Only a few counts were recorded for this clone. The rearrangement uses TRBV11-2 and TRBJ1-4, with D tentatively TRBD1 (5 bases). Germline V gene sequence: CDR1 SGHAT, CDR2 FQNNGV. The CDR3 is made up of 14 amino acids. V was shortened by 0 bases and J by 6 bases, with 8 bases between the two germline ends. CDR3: CASSLDGGDEKLFF. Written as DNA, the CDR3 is TGTGCCAGCAGCTTAGATGGGGGGGATGAAAAACTGTTTTTT.

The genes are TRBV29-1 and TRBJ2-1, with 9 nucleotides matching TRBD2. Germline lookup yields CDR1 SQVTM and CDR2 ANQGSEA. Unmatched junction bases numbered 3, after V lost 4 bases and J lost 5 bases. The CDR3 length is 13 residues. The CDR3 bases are TGCAGCGTTGGGCTAGCGGGGCACAATGAGCAGTTCTTC. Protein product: CSVGLAGHNEQFF.

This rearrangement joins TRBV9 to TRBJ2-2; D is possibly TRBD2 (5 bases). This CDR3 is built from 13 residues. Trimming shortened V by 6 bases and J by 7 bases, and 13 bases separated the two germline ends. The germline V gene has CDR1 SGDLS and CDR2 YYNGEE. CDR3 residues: CASTGGNDGELFF. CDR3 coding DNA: TGTGCCAGCACCGGAGGTAATGACGGGGAGCTGTTTTTT.

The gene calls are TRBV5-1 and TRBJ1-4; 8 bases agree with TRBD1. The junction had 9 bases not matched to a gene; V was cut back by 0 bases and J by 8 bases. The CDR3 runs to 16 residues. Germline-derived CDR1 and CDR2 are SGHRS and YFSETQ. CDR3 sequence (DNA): TGCGCCAGCAGCTTGGCCCTGCGGGCAGGGGGCGAAAAACTGTTTTTT. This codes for CASSLALRAGGEKLFF. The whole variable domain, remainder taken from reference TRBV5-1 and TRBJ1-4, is KAGVTQTPRYLIKTRGQQVTLSCSPISGHRSVSWYQQTPGQGLQFLFEYFSETQRNKGNFPGRFSGRQFSNSRSEMNVSTLELGDSALYLCASSLALRAGGEKLFFGSGTQLSVL.

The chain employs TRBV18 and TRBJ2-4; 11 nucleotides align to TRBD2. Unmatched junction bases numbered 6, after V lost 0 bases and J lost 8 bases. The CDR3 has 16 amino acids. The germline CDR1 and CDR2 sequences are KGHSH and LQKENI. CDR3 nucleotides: TGTGCCAGCTCACCACCCACTAGCGGGAGCGGGCACATTCAGTACTTC. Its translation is CASSPPTSGSGHIQYF. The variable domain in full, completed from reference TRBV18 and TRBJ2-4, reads NAGVMQNPRHLVRRRGQEARLRCSPMKGHSHVYWYRQLPEEGLKFMVYLQKENIIDESGMPKERFSAEFPKEGPSILRIQQVVRGDSAAYFCASSPPTSGSGHIQYFGAGTRLSVL.

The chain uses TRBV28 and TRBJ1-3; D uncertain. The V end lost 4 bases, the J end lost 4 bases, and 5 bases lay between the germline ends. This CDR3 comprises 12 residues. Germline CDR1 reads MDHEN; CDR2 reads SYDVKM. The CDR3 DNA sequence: TGTGCCAGCAGTTGGAGGGGAAACACCATATATTTT. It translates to CASSWRGNTIYF.

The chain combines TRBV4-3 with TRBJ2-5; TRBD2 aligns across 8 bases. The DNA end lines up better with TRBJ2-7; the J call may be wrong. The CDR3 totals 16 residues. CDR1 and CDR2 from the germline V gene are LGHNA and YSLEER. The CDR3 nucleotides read TGCGCCAGCAGCCAAGTCGCCAGCGGGAGTGCGTACGAGCAGTACTTC. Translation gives CASSQVASGSAYEQYF.

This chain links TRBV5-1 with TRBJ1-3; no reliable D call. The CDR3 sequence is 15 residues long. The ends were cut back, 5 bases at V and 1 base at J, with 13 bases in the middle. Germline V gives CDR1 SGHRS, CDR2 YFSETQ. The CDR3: CASRAEAHSGNTIYF. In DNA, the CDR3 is TGCGCCAGCAGGGCGGAGGCCCATTCTGGAAACACCATATATTTT.

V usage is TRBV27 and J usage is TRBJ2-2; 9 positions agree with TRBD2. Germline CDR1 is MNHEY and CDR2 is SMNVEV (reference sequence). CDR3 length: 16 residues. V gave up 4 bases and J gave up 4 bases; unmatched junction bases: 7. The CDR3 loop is CASSSPAGGSTGELFF. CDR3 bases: TGTGCCAGCAGTTCACCAGCGGGAGGAAGCACCGGGGAGCTGTTTTTT.

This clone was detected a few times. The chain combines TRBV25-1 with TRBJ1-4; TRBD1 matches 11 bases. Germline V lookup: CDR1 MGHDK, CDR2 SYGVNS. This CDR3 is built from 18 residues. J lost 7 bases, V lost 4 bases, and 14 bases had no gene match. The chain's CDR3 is CASSGPGQGVNEVEKLFF. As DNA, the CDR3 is TGTGCCAGCAGTGGACCGGGACAGGGGGTAAATGAGGTTGAAAAACTGTTTTTT.

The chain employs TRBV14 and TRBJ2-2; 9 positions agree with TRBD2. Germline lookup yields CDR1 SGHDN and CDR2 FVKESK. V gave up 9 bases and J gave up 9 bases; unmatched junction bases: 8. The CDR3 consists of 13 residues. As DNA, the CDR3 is TGTGCCAGTCGATTAGCGGGAGCTCGGGAGCTGTTTTTT. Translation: CASRLAGARELFF.

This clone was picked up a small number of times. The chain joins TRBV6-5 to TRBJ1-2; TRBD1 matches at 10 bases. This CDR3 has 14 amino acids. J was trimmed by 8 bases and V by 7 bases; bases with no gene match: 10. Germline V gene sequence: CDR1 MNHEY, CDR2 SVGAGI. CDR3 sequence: CASIRPGQGKGYTF. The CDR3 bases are TGTGCCAGCATCCGACCGGGACAGGGGAAAGGCTACACCTTC.

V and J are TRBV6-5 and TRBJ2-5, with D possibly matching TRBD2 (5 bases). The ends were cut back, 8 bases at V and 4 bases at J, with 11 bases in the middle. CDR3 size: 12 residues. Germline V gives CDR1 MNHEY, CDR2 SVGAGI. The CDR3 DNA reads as TGTGCCAGCGGGCCGGGGTTAGAGACCCAGTACTTC. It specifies CASGPGLETQYF.